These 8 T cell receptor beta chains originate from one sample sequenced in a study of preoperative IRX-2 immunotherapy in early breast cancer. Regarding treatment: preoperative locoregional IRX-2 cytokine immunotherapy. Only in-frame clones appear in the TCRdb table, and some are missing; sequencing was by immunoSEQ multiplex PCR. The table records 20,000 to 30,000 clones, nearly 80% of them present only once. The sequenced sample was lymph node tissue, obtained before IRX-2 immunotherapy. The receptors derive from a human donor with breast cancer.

CDR3 loop: CASRLGTTGGGWRSNQPQHF. The DNA of the CDR3 is TGTGCCAGCAGGCTCGGGACGACAGGGGGCGGATGGAGAAGCAATCAGCCCCAGCATTTT. This rearrangement joins TRBV28 to TRBJ1-5; TRBD1 matches 10 bases. From germline, CDR1 is MDHEN and CDR2 SYDVKM. Trimming cost V 6 bases and J 1 base; bases outside gene matches: 18. The CDR3 covers 20 residues.

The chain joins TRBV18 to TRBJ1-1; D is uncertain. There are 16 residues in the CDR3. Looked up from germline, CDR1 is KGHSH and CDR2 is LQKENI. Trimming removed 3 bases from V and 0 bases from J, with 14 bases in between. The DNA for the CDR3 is TGTGCCAGCTCACCCTCCGCCCGGTATATGAACACTGAAGCTTTCTTT. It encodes CASSPSARYMNTEAFF.

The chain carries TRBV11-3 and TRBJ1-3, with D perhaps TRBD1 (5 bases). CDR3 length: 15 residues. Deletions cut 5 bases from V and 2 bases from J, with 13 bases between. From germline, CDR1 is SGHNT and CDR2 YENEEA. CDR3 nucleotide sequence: TGTGCCAGCAGCCCAGGGTCGGGAGCTGGAAACACCATATATTTT. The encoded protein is CASSPGSGAGNTIYF.

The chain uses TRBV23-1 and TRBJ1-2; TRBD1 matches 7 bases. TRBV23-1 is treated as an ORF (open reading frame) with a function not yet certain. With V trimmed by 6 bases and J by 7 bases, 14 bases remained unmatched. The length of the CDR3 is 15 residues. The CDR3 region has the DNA TGCGCCAGCAGCCAAGATCAGGGGGGGATTTCTGGCTACACCTTC. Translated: CASSQDQGGISGYTF.

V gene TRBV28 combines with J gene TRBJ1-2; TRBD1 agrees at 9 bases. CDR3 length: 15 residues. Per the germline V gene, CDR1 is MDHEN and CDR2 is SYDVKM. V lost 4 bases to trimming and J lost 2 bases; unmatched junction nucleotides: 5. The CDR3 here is CASSSTGGSNYGYTF. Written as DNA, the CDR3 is TGTGCCAGCAGTTCGACAGGGGGTTCGAACTATGGCTACACCTTC.

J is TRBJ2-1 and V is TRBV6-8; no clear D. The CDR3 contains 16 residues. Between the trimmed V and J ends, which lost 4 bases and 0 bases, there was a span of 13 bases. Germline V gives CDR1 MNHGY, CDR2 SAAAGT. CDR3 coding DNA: TGTGCCAGCAGTTTGGAGAAGTTGAGCTCCTACAATGAGCAGTTCTTC. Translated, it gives CASSLEKLSSYNEQFF.

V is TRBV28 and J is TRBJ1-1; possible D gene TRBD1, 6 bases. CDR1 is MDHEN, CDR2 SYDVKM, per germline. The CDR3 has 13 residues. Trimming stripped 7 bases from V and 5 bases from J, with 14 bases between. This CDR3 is CASTGTMGTEAFF. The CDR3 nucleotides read TGTGCCAGCACCGGGACAATGGGGACTGAAGCTTTCTTT.

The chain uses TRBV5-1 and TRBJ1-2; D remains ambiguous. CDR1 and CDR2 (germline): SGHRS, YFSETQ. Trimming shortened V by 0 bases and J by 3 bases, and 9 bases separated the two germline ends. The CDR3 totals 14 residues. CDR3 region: CASSLDGRDYGYTF. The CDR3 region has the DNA TGCGCCAGCAGCTTGGACGGGCGCGACTATGGCTACACCTTC. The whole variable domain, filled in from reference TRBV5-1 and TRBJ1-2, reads KAGVTQTPRYLIKTRGQQVTLSCSPISGHRSVSWYQQTPGQGLQFLFEYFSETQRNKGNFPGRFSGRQFSNSRSEMNVSTLELGDSALYLCASSLDGRDYGYTFGSGTRLTVV.